A selection of T cell receptor beta chains follows, all from one sample in a study of blood T cell repertoires in COVID-19. Assay used: immunoSEQ multiplex PCR; TCRdb lists only in-frame clones, some missing. The table has roughly 350,000 clones, approximately 87% seen once. Sequences were obtained from peripheral blood. The receptors were sampled from a woman aged 25 to 39 with COVID-19, enrolled during active disease. Both conserved end residues are part of each CDR3. The D gene is left open where the match is weak. Size tells how often a clone was seen (once, few, many) or the class of an expanded clone, and some rows leave it out.

j_gene,abundance,v_gene,d_gene,CDR3nt,CDR3aa
TRBJ2-7,NA,TRBV19,TRBD2,TGTGCCAGTAGCGCTGGACGCCGCGGGGGGAAGCAGTACTTC,CASSAGRRGGKQYF
TRBJ2-3,NA,TRBV11-2,TRBD2,TGTGCCAGCAGCTTCCAAGCGGGAGCTAGCACAGATACGCAGTATTTT,CASSFQAGASTDTQYF
TRBJ2-3,NA,TRBV7-3,TRBD2,TGTGCCAGCAGCTTAGGTAGCGGGAGGGCCGCGGGGGATACGCAGTATTTT,CASSLGSGRAAGDTQYF
TRBJ2-3,once,TRBV9,TRBD2,TGTGCCAGCAGCTTGGGACTAGCGGGAGTGTTAGGAGATACGCAGTATTTT,CASSLGLAGVLGDTQYF
TRBJ2-1,NA,TRBV6-2/TRBV6-3,TRBD2,TGTGCCAGCAGTACCAGCGGGGGCCGCTCCTACAATGAGCAGTTCTTC,CASSTSGGRSYNEQFF
TRBJ1-1,NA,TRBV29-1,TRBD1,TGCAGCGTTTTTTTGGTGCAGGGGGCTTTGACTGAAGCTTTCTTT,CSVFLVQGALTEAFF
TRBJ1-3,NA,TRBV10-3,NA,TGTGCCATCAGGTCAGGGGACGGAAACACCATATATTTT,CAIRSGDGNTIYF
TRBJ1-2,NA,TRBV19,NA,TGTGCCAGTAGCGGGTTGATGGGCTACACCTTC,CASSGLMGYTF
TRBJ2-5,NA,TRBV4-1,TRBD2,TGCGCCAGCAGCCAACCCGGGACTAGATTTTGGGTGACCCAGTACTTC,CASSQPGTRFWVTQYF
TRBJ2-1,few,TRBV15,NA,TGTGCCACCAGCAGAGGGAGTTACAATGAGCAGTTCTTC,CATSRGSYNEQFF
TRBJ2-7,NA,TRBV2,NA,TGTGCCAGCAACTATCCCCCCAGCTCCTACGAGCAGTACTTC,CASNYPPSSYEQYF
TRBJ1-1,NA,TRBV19,TRBD1,TGTGCCAGTAGTCGGGACAGGGGGCGGGACACTGAAGCTTTCTTT,CASSRDRGRDTEAFF
TRBJ2-7,NA,TRBV3-1/TRBV3-2,TRBD1,TGTGCCAGCAGCCGAACAGGGGGCAACGAGCAGTACTTC,CASSRTGGNEQYF
TRBJ1-1,NA,TRBV6-5,NA,TGTGCCAGCAGTTACTCGCGGCAAGCCACTGAAGCTTTCTTT,CASSYSRQATEAFF
TRBJ1-5,once,TRBV4-1,TRBD1,TGCGCCAGCAGCCAAGATAGGGGACAGGGCTGGCAGCCCCAGCATTTT,CASSQDRGQGWQPQHF
TRBJ2-1,NA,TRBV6-5,NA,TGTGCCAGCAGTTACTTTGGACAAAATGAGCAGTTCTTC,CASSYFGQNEQFF
TRBJ2-3,NA,TRBV5-1,TRBD1,TGCGCCAGCTGGGGGACAGGGACGACAGATACGCAGTATTTT,CASWGTGTTDTQYF
TRBJ2-1,NA,TRBV7-2,TRBD2,TGTGCCAGCAGCTCCTTCGCCCGATTAGCGGGGATAGGGAATGAGCAGTTCTTC,CASSSFARLAGIGNEQFF
TRBJ2-1,NA,TRBV5-1,NA,TGCGCCAGCAGCTTGGACGAGGCAGGGGGGTACAATGAGCAGTTCTTC,CASSLDEAGGYNEQFF
TRBJ1-5,NA,TRBV27,TRBD1,TGTGCCAGCAGGGCTGGACAGGGGCAGAATCAGCCCCAGCATTTT,CASRAGQGQNQPQHF
TRBJ2-7,once,TRBV11-2,NA,TGTGCCAGCAGCCCCTTCCGGGACTCTCTCTACGAGCAGTACTTC,CASSPFRDSLYEQYF
TRBJ2-1,NA,TRBV9,TRBD2,TGTGCCAGCAGCGTGGGGACTACCTTCTACAATGAGCAGTTCTTC,CASSVGTTFYNEQFF
TRBJ2-7,NA,TRBV9,TRBD1,TGTGCCAGCTACAACGGGACAGTCTGCGAGCAGTACTTC,CASYNGTVCEQYF
TRBJ1-2,few,TRBV2,NA,TGTGCCAGCCTGAAAGAAGGAGGGCGTATCTATGGCTACACCTTC,CASLKEGGRIYGYTF
TRBJ2-1,few,TRBV2,TRBD2,TGTGCCAGCAGTGAAGGTCCTAGCGGGAGTAAGCCGAATGAGCAGTTCTTC,CASSEGPSGSKPNEQFF
TRBJ2-1,NA,TRBV6-5,TRBD2,TGTGCCAGCAGTTACTCGGGACTAGCGGCCTACAATGAGCAGTTCTTC,CASSYSGLAAYNEQFF
TRBJ2-2,NA,TRBV6-1,TRBD2,TGTGCCAGCAGTGAATTTATTGGCGGGGGCACCGGGGAGCTGTTTTTT,CASSEFIGGGTGELFF
TRBJ2-2,NA,TRBV6-4,NA,TGTGCCAGCAGTGTCCTCCCAGGGAACGGGGAGCTGTTTTTT,CASSVLPGNGELFF
TRBJ2-4,NA,TRBV19,NA,TGTGCCAGTAGAGACAGGTCGGGGTTAGCCAAAAACATTCAGTACTTC,CASRDRSGLAKNIQYF
TRBJ2-1,NA,TRBV9,NA,TGTGCCAGCAGCGTAGTCCCCGACAGGTACTACAATGAGCAGTTCTTC,CASSVVPDRYYNEQFF
TRBJ2-5,NA,TRBV24-1,TRBD2,TGTGCCACCAGTGGCAGCGGGAGATGGGGAGAGACCCAGTACTTC,CATSGSGRWGETQYF
TRBJ1-3,NA,TRBV5-4,NA,TGTGCCAGCAGCTTGGCGGGTCCCGCTGGAAACACCATATATTTT,CASSLAGPAGNTIYF
TRBJ2-3,NA,TRBV9,TRBD2,TGTGCCAGCAGCGAATATCAGCGGGACTCAGATACGCAGTATTTT,CASSEYQRDSDTQYF
TRBJ2-7,NA,TRBV30,TRBD2,TGTGCCTGGAGCAAAGGGACTAGTTTCTACGAGCAGTACTTC,CAWSKGTSFYEQYF
TRBJ2-1,NA,TRBV5-1,TRBD2,TGCGCCAGCAGCTTGGATGGCGGGAGGGCCTGGTTCTTC,CASSLDGGRAWFF